Below are 9 T cell receptor beta chains sequenced from a single sample in a study of cytomegalovirus exposure and HLA in healthy donors. Clones were sequenced by immunoSEQ multiplex PCR, and TCRdb holds only the in-frame ones, with some missing. The sample yields 150,000 to 160,000 clones, less than 90% seen once. Input material: PBMCs. Receptors were obtained from a man younger than 35 in good health and CMV-seropositive.

The CDR3 DNA follows: TGTGCCAGCAGCAAAGACGGTAAAGATAGCAATCAGCCCCAGCATTTT. This gives the protein CASSKDGKDSNQPQHF. This chain joins TRBV21-1 and TRBJ1-5. TRBV21-1 is annotated as a pseudogene. The CDR3 extends over 16 amino acids.

V and J are TRBV7-2 and TRBJ1-1; 9 bases line up with TRBD1. Trimming took 5 bases from V and 4 from J; bases not matched to a gene: 11. The CDR3 sequence is 16 residues long. Germline V gene data show CDR1 as SGHTA and CDR2 as FQGNSA. The CDR3 spells CASSRPGTGSITEAFF. Here the CDR3 DNA reads TGTGCCAGCAGCCGTCCCGGGACAGGGAGTATCACTGAAGCTTTCTTT.

J is TRBJ1-3 and V is TRBV18; D perhaps matches TRBD1 (5 bases). V lost 3 bases and J 0 bases, leaving 15 bases between the germline ends. The germline V gene has CDR1 KGHSH and CDR2 LQKENI. The CDR3 runs 17 residues. The CDR3 loop reads CASSPPGRDFSGNTIYF. CDR3 nucleotides: TGTGCCAGCTCACCCCCGGGCAGGGATTTCTCTGGAAACACCATATATTTT.

This clone was observed once. The V call is TRBV6-6, the J call TRBJ2-1; D call uncertain. CDR1 is MNHNY and CDR2 is SVGAGI in the germline V gene (reference sequence). The CDR3 spans 12 residues. The V end lost 5 bases, the J end lost 9 bases, and 11 bases lay between the germline ends. The CDR3 nucleotides read TGTGCCAGCAGTCTACCGGGTGGTGAGCAGTTCTTC. The encoded protein is CASSLPGGEQFF.

This clone was seen only a few times. The J gene is TRBJ2-7, the V gene TRBV18, with TRBD2 as a possible D gene (6 bases). Germline CDR1 KGHSH, CDR2 LQKENI. Between the trimmed V and J ends, which lost 3 bases and 6 bases, there was a span of 18 bases. The CDR3 covers 15 residues. In nucleotides, the CDR3 is TGTGCCAGCTCACCGAGAAGGGACTCCCCTAGCGAGCAGTACTTC. This sequence encodes CASSPRRDSPSEQYF.

V and J are TRBV6-1 and TRBJ2-7; D is possibly TRBD1 (6 bases). CDR3 size: 13 residues. CDR1 and CDR2 (germline): MNHNS, SASEGT. V lost 8 bases, J lost 7 bases, and 18 bases lay in between. The CDR3 region has the DNA TGTGCCAGCCCGGGACATGGAGGCCTGGAGCAGTACTTC. Protein: CASPGHGGLEQYF.

The rearrangement joins TRBV12-5 to TRBJ1-1; D uncertain. Germline loops: CDR1 LGHNT, CDR2 FRNRAP. V lost 5 bases to trimming and J lost 4 bases, with 14 bases between them. The CDR3 spans 14 residues. CDR3 sequence: CASGLSEGGTEAFF. CDR3 nucleotide sequence: TGTGCTAGTGGTCTCTCAGAGGGCGGCACTGAAGCTTTCTTT.

The chain employs TRBV7-2 and TRBJ2-3; tentative D call: TRBD1 (5 bases). V lost 6 bases to trimming and J lost 4 bases, with 17 bases between them. CDR3 length equals 15 residues. In germline, CDR1 is SGHTA, CDR2 FQGNSA. CDR3 sequence: CASRPPGSGPDTQYF. In DNA form, the CDR3 reads TGTGCCAGCAGGCCACCAGGGTCGGGCCCAGATACGCAGTATTTT.

The rearrangement joins TRBV5-1 to TRBJ2-5; 9 bases are a match to TRBD1. The CDR3 length is 13 residues. Germline V gene lookup returns CDR1 SGHRS and CDR2 YFSETQ. V was pared by 7 bases and J by 1 base, with 2 bases of the junction left unmatched. The CDR3 region has the DNA TGCGCCAGCGGACAGGGGCCCCAAGAGACCCAGTACTTC. Protein sequence: CASGQGPQETQYF.